These 28 T cell receptor beta chains were sequenced from one sample in a study of T cells after yellow fever vaccination. MiXCR, applied by TCRdb to the 5' RACE reads, yields one record per CDR3 protein. The sample yields hundreds of thousands of distinct CDR3 sequences, roughly 12% seen once. The sequenced sample was PBMCs, obtained on the day of the yellow fever booster vaccination. The receptor source for this set is a man aged 25-45 years who received the YFV17D yellow fever vaccine.

In its sample, this clonotype was seen many times. The rearrangement joins TRBV15 to TRBJ2-1, with D perhaps matching TRBD2 (5 bases). V was cut by 2 bases and J by 6 bases, with 17 bases left in between. The CDR3 is made up of 16 amino acids. Per germline, CDR1 LNHNV and CDR2 YYDKDF (reference sequence). The CDR3 DNA reads TGTGCCACCAGCAGATACTCGGGATCTAGTGGCAATGAGCAGTTCTTC. Amino acid sequence: CATSRYSGSSGNEQFF.

A word on this clonotype: Being one base from a much bigger clone, this may be a read error. V usage is TRBV24-1 and J usage is TRBJ2-3; D is possibly TRBD2 (5 bases). Germline lookup yields CDR1 KGHDR and CDR2 SFDVKD. The CDR3 covers 14 residues. The CDR3 reads CAASDSPSPDTQYF. The CDR3, as DNA: TGTGCCGCCAGTGATTCTCCTAGCCCAGATACGCAGTATTTT.

This rearrangement joins TRBV4-2 to TRBJ2-1; TRBD1 is a possible D gene (7 bases). This CDR3 comprises 17 residues. Trimming took off 5 bases at V and 7 bases at J, with 24 bases between the two ends. Germline V gene sequence: CDR1 LGHNA, CDR2 YNFKEQ. The CDR3, as DNA: TGTGCCAGCAGCTACCCCCCCGGGACAGCGGGCTCAAATGAGCAGTTCTTC. Residues: CASSYPPGTAGSNEQFF.

This sequence joins TRBV29-1 and TRBJ1-2; 8 nucleotides agree with TRBD1. This CDR3 spans 12 amino acids. CDR1 is SQVTM, CDR2 ANQGSEA, per germline. Losses at the gene ends were 3 bases for V and 8 bases for J; bases not matched to a gene: 5. This CDR3 reads CSVDRGQLGYTF. CDR3 nucleotides: TGCAGCGTTGACAGGGGGCAGCTAGGCTACACCTTC. The whole variable domain, filled in from reference TRBV29-1 and TRBJ1-2, reads SAVISQKPSRDICQRGTSLTIQCQVDSQVTMMFWYRQQPGQSLTLIATANQGSEATYESGFVIDKFPISRPNLTFSTLTVSNMSPEDSSIYLCSVDRGQLGYTFGSGTRLTVV.

This clonotype was found a few times. The V call is TRBV24-1, the J call TRBJ2-5, with D tentatively TRBD2 (5 bases). Germline CDR1 and CDR2: KGHDR and SFDVKD. Trimming shortened V by 5 bases and J by 0 bases, and 6 bases separated the two germline ends. This CDR3 has 13 residues. The CDR3 reads CATSGGYQETQYF. The CDR3 DNA sequence: TGTGCCACCAGTGGCGGGTACCAAGAGACCCAGTACTTC.

The chain is built from TRBV4-3 and TRBJ2-7; D is undetermined. V was cut by 0 bases and J by 2 bases, with 5 bases left in between. CDR3 length: 13 residues. Germline V CDR1 and CDR2: LGHNA, YSLEER. The CDR3 reads CASSQEKAYEQYF. CDR3 DNA: TGCGCCAGCAGCCAAGAAAAGGCCTACGAGCAGTACTTC.

Details on this clonotype: Its ends do not fully match the called genes, so a read error is possible. The V gene is TRBV29-1, the J gene TRBJ2-7; 9 nucleotides line up with TRBD1. The CDR3 has 11 amino acids. Germline lookup yields CDR1 SQVTM and CDR2 ANQGSEA. The CDR3 reads CSVGWGQGQNF. CDR3 bases: TGCAGCGTGGGGTGGGGACAGGGTCAAAACTTC.

This clonotype showed up just a few times. The chain is built from TRBV9 and TRBJ2-7, with TRBD2 identical over 7 bases. This CDR3 region has 14 residues. Germline V CDR1 and CDR2: SGDLS, YYNGEE. V gave up 7 bases and J gave up 0 bases; unmatched junction bases: 7. The CDR3 DNA follows: TGTGCCAGCGGGGTGGGGGACTACTCCTACGAGCAGTACTTC. This gives the protein CASGVGDYSYEQYF.

This clonotype has just a few counts. This rearrangement joins TRBV18 to TRBJ1-5; no clear D gene. Trimming pared 3 bases from V and 7 bases from J, leaving 7 bases between. Germline V gives CDR1 KGHSH, CDR2 LQKENI. This CDR3 region has 12 residues. CDR3 nucleotides: TGTGCCAGCTCACCGGCGGGACAGCCCCAGCATTTT. Its protein product is CASSPAGQPQHF.

This clonotype was seen ten or more times. V and J are TRBV7-9 and TRBJ2-7; the D call may be TRBD1 or TRBD2 (5 bases each). CDR3 length: 13 amino acids. CDR1 is SEHNR and CDR2 is FQNEAQ in the germline V gene (reference sequence). The ends were cut back, 4 bases at V and 6 bases at J, with 13 bases in the middle. The CDR3 bases are TGTGCCAGCAGCTCCGCTTTTGGGGGCGAGCAGTACTTC. Residues: CASSSAFGGEQYF. The entire variable domain, with the rest obtained from reference TRBV7-9 and TRBJ2-7, is as follows: DTGVSQNPRHKITKRGQNVTFRCDPISEHNRLYWYRQTLGQGPEFLTYFQNEAQLEKSRLLSDRFSAERPKGSFSTLEIQRTEQGDSAMYLCASSSAFGGEQYFGPGTRLTVT.

This sequence joins TRBV6-5 and TRBJ2-7; D gene unclear. The CDR3 is 12 amino acids. V lost 4 bases, J lost 4 bases, and 8 bases lay in between. Germline values: CDR1 MNHEY, CDR2 SVGAGI. In DNA form, the CDR3 reads TGTGCCAGCAGTTCGGAGCGTTACGAGCAGTACTTC. This encodes CASSSERYEQYF.

This chain joins TRBV18 and TRBJ2-1; no reliable D call. Per germline, CDR1 KGHSH and CDR2 LQKENI. Trimming shortened V by 2 bases and J by 0 bases, and 5 bases separated the two germline ends. The CDR3 spans 14 residues. The CDR3 loop is CASSPSRSYNEQFF. The CDR3 nucleotides read TGTGCCAGCTCACCAAGCCGCTCCTACAATGAGCAGTTCTTC.

This chain links TRBV9 with TRBJ2-1, with a tentative D call TRBD2 (5 bases). The V gene's germline CDR1 is SGDLS and CDR2 YYNGEE. The CDR3 length is 14 residues. V gave up 3 bases and J gave up 5 bases, with 12 bases separating them. The CDR3 loop reads CASSGTGTHNEQFF. The CDR3 DNA is TGTGCCAGCAGCGGGACGGGAACCCACAATGAGCAGTTCTTC. The variable domain in full, completed from reference TRBV9 and TRBJ2-1, reads DSGVTQTPKHLITATGQRVTLRCSPRSGDLSVYWYQQSLDQGLQFLIQYYNGEERAKGNILERFSAQQFPDLHSELNLSSLELGDSALYFCASSGTGTHNEQFFGPGTRLTVL.

This clonotype occurred a few times. The chain has TRBV10-2 and TRBJ2-7; 7 bases are shared with TRBD2. The junction had 8 bases not matched to a gene; V was cut back by 2 bases and J by 4 bases. Germline loops: CDR1 WSHSY, CDR2 SAAADI. The CDR3 is 15 amino acids. In DNA, the CDR3 is TGCGCCAGCAGTGAGCCCCTAGCGGAGATATACGAGCAGTACTTC. This gives the protein CASSEPLAEIYEQYF.

This chain connects TRBV7-2 to TRBJ2-7; TRBD2 is a possible D gene (6 bases). Germline V CDR1 and CDR2: SGHTA, FQGNSA. Trimming removed 5 bases at V and 3 bases at J, with 14 bases between. The CDR3 is 14 residues long. CDR3 loop: CASSRVSGNYEQYF. In DNA, the CDR3 is TGTGCCAGCAGCCGGGTTAGCGGAAACTACGAGCAGTACTTC.

The chain is built from TRBV11-3 and TRBJ2-5, with D uncertain. V lost 1 base, J lost 1 base, and 7 bases lay in between. The CDR3 is made up of 14 amino acids. Germline-derived CDR1 and CDR2 are SGHNT and YENEEA. The CDR3 loop reads CASSLATAQETQYF. In DNA, the CDR3 is TGTGCCAGCAGCTTAGCAACGGCCCAAGAGACCCAGTACTTC.

This clonotype was observed a handful of times. The rearrangement joins TRBV7-9 to TRBJ2-3; 9 nucleotides match TRBD1. The CDR3 contains 15 residues. J was trimmed by 2 bases and V by 4 bases; bases with no gene match: 4. The V gene's germline CDR1 is SEHNR and CDR2 FQNEAQ (reference sequence). CDR3 sequence: CASSSRDRDTDTQYF. CDR3 DNA sequence: TGTGCCAGCAGCTCCCGGGACAGGGACACAGATACGCAGTATTTT.

The chain is built from TRBV9 and TRBJ2-1; D is unclear. CDR3 length: 14 amino acids. Trimming left V 3 bases short and J 2 bases short, with 9 bases between. From germline, CDR1 is SGDLS and CDR2 YYNGEE. The CDR3 loop reads CASSESGTYNEQFF. DNA of the CDR3: TGTGCCAGCAGCGAATCTGGGACCTACAATGAGCAGTTCTTC.

The chain has TRBV20-1 and TRBJ1-3; D perhaps matches TRBD1 (5 bases). V lost 3 bases to trimming and J lost 14 bases, with 14 bases between them. CDR3 size: 11 residues. Germline CDR1 reads DFQATT; CDR2 reads SNEGSKA (reference sequence). The CDR3 DNA reads TGCAGTGCTAGGGTGGGGGTTGAGGTATATTTT. The encoded protein is CSARVGVEVYF.

The rearrangement uses TRBV12-3 or TRBV12-4 and TRBJ1-1; a weak D match, TRBD1 (6 bases). The CDR3 loop spans 15 amino acids. Trimming left V 3 bases short and J 0 bases short, with 11 bases between. The CDR3 DNA is TGTGCCAGCAGTTTCGGACAGACTGTGAACACTGAAGCTTTCTTT. Its translation: CASSFGQTVNTEAFF.

J is TRBJ2-7 and V is TRBV7-9; a weak D match, TRBD1 (6 bases). The V end was cut by 7 bases, the J end by 0 bases, with 10 bases between. Germline-derived CDR1 and CDR2 are SEHNR and FQNEAQ (reference sequence). The CDR3 is made up of 13 amino acids. The chain's CDR3 is CASKKDSSYEQYF. In DNA form, the CDR3 reads TGTGCCAGCAAAAAGGACAGCTCCTACGAGCAGTACTTC. Full variable domain (rest looked up from reference TRBV7-9 and TRBJ2-7): DTGVSQNPRHKITKRGQNVTFRCDPISEHNRLYWYRQTLGQGPEFLTYFQNEAQLEKSRLLSDRFSAERPKGSFSTLEIQRTEQGDSAMYLCASKKDSSYEQYFGPGTRLTVT.

The rearrangement joins TRBV5-6 to TRBJ2-1; tentatively, D is TRBD2 (5 bases). V was pared by 4 bases and J by 0 bases, with 11 bases between. Germline CDR1 SGHDT, CDR2 YYEEEE. The CDR3 extends over 15 amino acids. The DNA for the CDR3 is TGTGCCAGCAGCACCCGACTACACTCCTACAATGAGCAGTTCTTC. Translated, it gives CASSTRLHSYNEQFF.

This clonotype occurred a few times. CDR3 nucleotides: TGCAGCGTATCAGGGGGCTCTGGGGCCAACGTCCTGACTTTC. Translation gives CSVSGGSGANVLTF. This chain uses TRBV29-1 with TRBJ2-6; TRBD1 matches at 7 bases. Looked up from germline, CDR1 is SQVTM and CDR2 is ANQGSEA. After removal of 6 bases from V and 0 bases from J, the junction contained 2 bases not matched to a gene. The CDR3 contains 14 residues.

This clonotype showed up just a few times. The chain uses TRBV15 and TRBJ2-2, with D maybe TRBD1 (5 bases). Germline V gene lookup returns CDR1 LNHNV and CDR2 YYDKDF (reference sequence). V lost 7 bases to trimming and J lost 5 bases, with 20 bases between them. CDR3 size: 16 residues. The CDR3 DNA follows: TGTGCCACCACCCGAGATGGGCAGGGTCGGACCGGGGAGCTGTTTTTT. This translates into CATTRDGQGRTGELFF.

This clonotype was detected only a few times. V usage is TRBV11-2 and J usage is TRBJ2-6; tentatively, D is TRBD1 (5 bases). CDR3 length: 19 residues. From germline, CDR1 is SGHAT and CDR2 FQNNGV. Trimming pared 5 bases from V and 0 bases from J, leaving 20 bases between. The CDR3 DNA reads TGTGCCAGCAGCCACTTTGAGGACACATCCTTCTCTGGGGCCAACGTCCTGACTTTC. Protein: CASSHFEDTSFSGANVLTF.

V and J are TRBV7-2 and TRBJ2-1; a possible D gene is TRBD1 (5 bases). V shed 5 bases and J shed 9 bases, with 17 bases lying between them. This CDR3 has 14 amino acids. Germline V gives CDR1 SGHTA, CDR2 FQGNSA. The CDR3 loop is CASSEQRFQGEQFF. CDR3 DNA: TGTGCCAGCAGCGAGCAACGATTCCAGGGTGAGCAGTTCTTC.

The gene calls are TRBV20-1 and TRBJ2-7; 7 bases match TRBD1. With 7 bases clipped from V and 0 bases from J, the junction kept 9 bases outside the gene matches. This CDR3 comprises 14 residues. Per germline, CDR1 DFQATT and CDR2 SNEGSKA (reference sequence). CDR3 sequence reads: CSGADRSSSYEQYF. CDR3 nucleotide sequence: TGCAGTGGGGCGGACAGGAGTAGCTCCTACGAGCAGTACTTC.

This clonotype has a handful of counts. The chain uses TRBV29-1 and TRBJ2-7; 8 nucleotides agree with TRBD2. The V and J ends lost 6 bases and 5 bases, in that order; junction bases with no gene match: 9. Germline V gives CDR1 SQVTM, CDR2 ANQGSEA. This CDR3 comprises 13 residues. The CDR3 sequence: CSVGGLATHEQYF. DNA of the CDR3: TGCAGCGTCGGCGGACTAGCAACCCACGAGCAGTACTTC.